The TCR beta chain under discussion was sequenced for a study of vaccination and CD4 T cells after COVID-19. Study-level points and caveats: Among reactive clones from convalescent patients, a median around 84% appeared only post-vaccination.

This clonotype was detected only a few times. The antigen remains undetermined. This CDR3 contains 15 residues. Germline CDR1 is SGHTA and CDR2 is FQGNSA. Deletions cut 1 base from V and 6 bases from J, with 10 bases between. Specified time point: late sampling 161 to 241 days after vaccination in a few convalescent patients. This sample's treatment: approximately 9-day PBMC culture with coronavirus spike peptide pools or control peptides (ViraFEST assay). Under the ViraFEST approach, antigen-specific T cells were expanded with peptide pools and TCRs subsequently sequenced. An Oncomine TCR Beta short-read assay was used to sequence the DNA from cultured CD4+ T cells. Investigators isolated genomic DNA from cultured CD4+ T cells. One entry per CDR3 protein, called by TCRdb with MiXCR from the PCR reads. The sample includes around 23,000 distinct CDR3 sequences, 32% of them seen just once.

The rearrangement joins TRBV7-2 to TRBJ1-6, with a weak D call TRBD1 (5 bases). The sample in question was CD4+ T cells from blood, cultured in vitro, obtained about 7 months after SARS-CoV-2 vaccination. The sequence was collected from a human donor who had recovered from COVID-19. This CDR3 is CASSLGRVFNSPLHF. CDR3 coding DNA: TGTGCCAGCAGCTTAGGCAGGGTCTTTAATTCACCCCTCCACTTT.